Below are 15 T cell receptor beta chains sequenced from a single sample in a study of blood T cell repertoires in COVID-19. Sequenced by immunoSEQ multiplex PCR; TCRdb stores in-frame clones only, minus some. The table has 130,000 to 150,000 clones, 70% to 85% seen once; the top ten hold 3%. Sequenced material: peripheral blood. These receptors came from a woman older than 75 with acute or convalescent COVID-19.

The rearrangement uses TRBV7-3 and TRBJ1-1; D possibly corresponds to TRBD1 (6 bases). There are 17 residues in the CDR3. The germline gives CDR1 SGHTA, CDR2 FQGTGA. Trimming shortened V by 4 bases and J by 0 bases, and 18 bases separated the two germline ends. In DNA, the CDR3 is TGTGCCAGCAGCTCAAGAGGGGGGGCCCTTATGAACACTGAAGCTTTCTTT. Its protein product is CASSSRGGALMNTEAFF.

This clone was seen a handful of times. This chain connects TRBV7-8 to TRBJ2-2, with a possible D match to TRBD1 (5 bases). There are 15 residues in the CDR3. Per the germline V gene, CDR1 is SGHVS and CDR2 is FQNEAQ. Trimming took 2 bases from V and 0 from J, leaving 7 bases between them. DNA of the CDR3: TGTGCCAGCAGCTTATTCAGGGCGAACACCGGGGAGCTGTTTTTT. Its protein product is CASSLFRANTGELFF.

The V call is TRBV7-9, the J call TRBJ1-2; 8 bases map to TRBD1. The CDR3 loop spans 12 amino acids. V shed 5 bases, J shed 8 bases, and the junction held 4 bases outside the gene matches. CDR1 is SEHNR and CDR2 is FQNEAQ in the germline V gene (reference sequence). The DNA for the CDR3 is TGTGCCAGCAGCGCGGACAGGGACGGCTACACCTTC. The encoded protein is CASSADRDGYTF.

The J gene is TRBJ1-2, the V gene TRBV27; the D is unclear. Germline CDR1 is MNHEY and CDR2 is SMNVEV (reference sequence). The CDR3 runs to 15 residues. V gave up 6 bases and J gave up 0 bases, with 14 bases separating them. The CDR3 bases are TGTGCCAGCAGAGAGTCGTTTCAGGCTAACTATGGCTACACCTTC. This sequence encodes CASRESFQANYGYTF.

The CDR3 DNA sequence: TGTGCCAGTAGTACCCGACAGGGGGATTATTACTCTGGGGCCAACGTCCTGACTTTC. Its translation is CASSTRQGDYYSGANVLTF. This sequence joins TRBV19 and TRBJ2-6; 9 positions match TRBD1. Looked up from germline, CDR1 is LNHDA and CDR2 is SQIVND (reference sequence). The CDR3 is 19 amino acids. The junction had 10 bases not matched to a gene; V was cut back by 4 bases and J by 0 bases.

This chain connects TRBV7-9 to TRBJ1-4; perhaps TRBD1 as D (5 bases). Trimming cost V 4 bases and J 6 bases, with 15 bases left between them. Germline V gene lookup returns CDR1 SEHNR and CDR2 FQNEAQ (reference sequence). The CDR3 runs 15 residues. CDR3 protein: CASSSGLRMDEKLFF. The CDR3 DNA follows: TGTGCCAGCAGCTCGGGACTGAGGATGGATGAAAAACTGTTTTTT.

The rearrangement uses TRBV15 and TRBJ2-7, with 8 bases lining up with TRBD1. The CDR3 has 14 amino acids. Per germline, CDR1 LNHNV and CDR2 YYDKDF (reference sequence). Trimming removed 3 bases from V and 5 bases from J; junction bases left unmatched: 6. The CDR3 loop is CATSRGQEIDEQYF. CDR3 DNA: TGTGCCACCAGCAGGGGACAGGAGATCGACGAGCAGTACTTC.

On this clone: This sample includes further DNA sequences coding for the same CDR3. This rearrangement joins TRBV2 to TRBJ1-5, with TRBD1 as a possible D gene (6 bases). The CDR3 length is 14 residues. The V end lost 4 bases, the J end lost 1 base, and 8 bases lay between the germline ends. Germline V gene data show CDR1 as SNHLY and CDR2 as FYNNEI. The CDR3: CASSVQGSNQPQHF. DNA of the CDR3: TGTGCCAGCAGTGTGCAGGGGAGCAATCAGCCCCAGCATTTT.

About this clone itself: The junction shows a germline mismatch at one end, possibly a read error. This specimen includes other DNA sequences encoding the same CDR3. The J gene is TRBJ1-5, the V gene TRBV2; 7 nucleotides line up with TRBD1. The CDR3 covers 15 residues. Germline CDR1 reads SNHLY; CDR2 reads FYNNEI. The DNA of the CDR3 is TGCGCCAGCAGTATAGGACAGGCTTGGAATCAGCCCCAGCATTTT. Its protein product is CASSIGQAWNQPQHF.

CDR3 region: CASNREMGQPQHF. In DNA, the CDR3 is TGTGCCAGCAACAGGGAAATGGGTCAGCCCCAGCATTTT. This chain joins TRBV25-1 and TRBJ1-5, with D possibly being TRBD1 (6 bases). V was pared by 7 bases and J by 6 bases, with 13 bases between. The CDR3 spans 13 residues. Germline lookup yields CDR1 MGHDK and CDR2 SYGVNS.

The table lists this clone with a count of one. This sequence joins TRBV24-1 and TRBJ1-5, with 7 nucleotides matching TRBD1. The CDR3 covers 16 residues. V shed 3 bases and J 1 base; nucleotides not matched to a gene: 5. CDR1 is KGHDR, CDR2 SFDVKD, per germline. The CDR3 sequence is CATSDRSDRSNQPQHF. The CDR3 nucleotides are TGTGCCACCAGTGATCGGTCGGACAGGAGCAATCAGCCCCAGCATTTT.

V usage is TRBV10-3 and J usage is TRBJ2-5, with 7 bases identical to TRBD1. This CDR3 spans 15 amino acids. Germline V gene lookup returns CDR1 ENHRY and CDR2 SYGVKD. J was trimmed by 9 bases and V by 3 bases; bases with no gene match: 13. This chain's CDR3 is CAISDDRDPRWAQYF. The CDR3 DNA reads as TGTGCCATCAGTGACGACAGGGACCCCCGATGGGCCCAGTACTTC.

The sample holds one count of this clone. The J gene is TRBJ1-2, the V gene TRBV12-3 or TRBV12-4; possible D gene TRBD1, 6 bases. Trimming took off 6 bases at V and 4 bases at J, with 12 bases between the two ends. The CDR3 extends over 13 amino acids. The CDR3 DNA is TGTGCCAGCAGCATGGGACACGGCTATGGCTACACCTTC. Translated, it gives CASSMGHGYGYTF.

The chain employs TRBV29-1 and TRBJ1-2, with D perhaps TRBD1 (6 bases). Germline V gene sequence: CDR1 SQVTM, CDR2 ANQGSEA. V was trimmed by 0 bases and J by 8 bases, leaving 13 bases between them. The CDR3 spans 13 residues. CDR3 nucleotides: TGCAGCGTTGAAGATAGGCGGGGGCACGGCTACACCTTC. Encoded protein: CSVEDRRGHGYTF.

This sequence joins TRBV6-5 and TRBJ2-1; 7 positions match TRBD1. There are 12 residues in the CDR3. Germline-derived CDR1 and CDR2 are MNHEY and SVGAGI. J was trimmed by 3 bases and V by 8 bases; bases with no gene match: 1. The CDR3 DNA reads as TGTGCCAGCCGGACAGGCTACAATGAGCAGTTCTTC. It codes for CASRTGYNEQFF.